This paragraph reports one T cell receptor (beta chain). What it binds is not known. Sequenced by immunoSEQ multiplex PCR; TCRdb stores in-frame clones only, minus some. The sample holds 450,000 to 700,000 clones, about 95% seen once. The data belong to a study of shared clonotypes between healthy human individuals. Whole-study results and caveats: Among donors, the sharing of clonotypes was expected to be influenced by sequencing depth. Depth was large, yet rarefaction showed that sorted-subset sequencing was incomplete.

Cells designated naive CD8 were CD45RO-negative and were positively selected for CCR7, with terminally differentiated effector memory CD45RA+ cells excluded. The CDR3 loop spans 16 amino acids. V shed 7 bases and J 2 bases; nucleotides not matched to a gene: 6. In germline, CDR1 is SNHLY, CDR2 FYNNEI. Specimen: naive CD8+ T cells sorted from blood. The gene calls are TRBV2 and TRBJ2-7; TRBD2 matches 15 bases. The receptor was derived from a woman aged 25-40 years in good health. CDR3 sequence (DNA): TGTGCCAGCAAAGGACTAGCGGGAGGGCCGGCCTACGAGCAGTACTTC. Translating it yields CASKGLAGGPAYEQYF.